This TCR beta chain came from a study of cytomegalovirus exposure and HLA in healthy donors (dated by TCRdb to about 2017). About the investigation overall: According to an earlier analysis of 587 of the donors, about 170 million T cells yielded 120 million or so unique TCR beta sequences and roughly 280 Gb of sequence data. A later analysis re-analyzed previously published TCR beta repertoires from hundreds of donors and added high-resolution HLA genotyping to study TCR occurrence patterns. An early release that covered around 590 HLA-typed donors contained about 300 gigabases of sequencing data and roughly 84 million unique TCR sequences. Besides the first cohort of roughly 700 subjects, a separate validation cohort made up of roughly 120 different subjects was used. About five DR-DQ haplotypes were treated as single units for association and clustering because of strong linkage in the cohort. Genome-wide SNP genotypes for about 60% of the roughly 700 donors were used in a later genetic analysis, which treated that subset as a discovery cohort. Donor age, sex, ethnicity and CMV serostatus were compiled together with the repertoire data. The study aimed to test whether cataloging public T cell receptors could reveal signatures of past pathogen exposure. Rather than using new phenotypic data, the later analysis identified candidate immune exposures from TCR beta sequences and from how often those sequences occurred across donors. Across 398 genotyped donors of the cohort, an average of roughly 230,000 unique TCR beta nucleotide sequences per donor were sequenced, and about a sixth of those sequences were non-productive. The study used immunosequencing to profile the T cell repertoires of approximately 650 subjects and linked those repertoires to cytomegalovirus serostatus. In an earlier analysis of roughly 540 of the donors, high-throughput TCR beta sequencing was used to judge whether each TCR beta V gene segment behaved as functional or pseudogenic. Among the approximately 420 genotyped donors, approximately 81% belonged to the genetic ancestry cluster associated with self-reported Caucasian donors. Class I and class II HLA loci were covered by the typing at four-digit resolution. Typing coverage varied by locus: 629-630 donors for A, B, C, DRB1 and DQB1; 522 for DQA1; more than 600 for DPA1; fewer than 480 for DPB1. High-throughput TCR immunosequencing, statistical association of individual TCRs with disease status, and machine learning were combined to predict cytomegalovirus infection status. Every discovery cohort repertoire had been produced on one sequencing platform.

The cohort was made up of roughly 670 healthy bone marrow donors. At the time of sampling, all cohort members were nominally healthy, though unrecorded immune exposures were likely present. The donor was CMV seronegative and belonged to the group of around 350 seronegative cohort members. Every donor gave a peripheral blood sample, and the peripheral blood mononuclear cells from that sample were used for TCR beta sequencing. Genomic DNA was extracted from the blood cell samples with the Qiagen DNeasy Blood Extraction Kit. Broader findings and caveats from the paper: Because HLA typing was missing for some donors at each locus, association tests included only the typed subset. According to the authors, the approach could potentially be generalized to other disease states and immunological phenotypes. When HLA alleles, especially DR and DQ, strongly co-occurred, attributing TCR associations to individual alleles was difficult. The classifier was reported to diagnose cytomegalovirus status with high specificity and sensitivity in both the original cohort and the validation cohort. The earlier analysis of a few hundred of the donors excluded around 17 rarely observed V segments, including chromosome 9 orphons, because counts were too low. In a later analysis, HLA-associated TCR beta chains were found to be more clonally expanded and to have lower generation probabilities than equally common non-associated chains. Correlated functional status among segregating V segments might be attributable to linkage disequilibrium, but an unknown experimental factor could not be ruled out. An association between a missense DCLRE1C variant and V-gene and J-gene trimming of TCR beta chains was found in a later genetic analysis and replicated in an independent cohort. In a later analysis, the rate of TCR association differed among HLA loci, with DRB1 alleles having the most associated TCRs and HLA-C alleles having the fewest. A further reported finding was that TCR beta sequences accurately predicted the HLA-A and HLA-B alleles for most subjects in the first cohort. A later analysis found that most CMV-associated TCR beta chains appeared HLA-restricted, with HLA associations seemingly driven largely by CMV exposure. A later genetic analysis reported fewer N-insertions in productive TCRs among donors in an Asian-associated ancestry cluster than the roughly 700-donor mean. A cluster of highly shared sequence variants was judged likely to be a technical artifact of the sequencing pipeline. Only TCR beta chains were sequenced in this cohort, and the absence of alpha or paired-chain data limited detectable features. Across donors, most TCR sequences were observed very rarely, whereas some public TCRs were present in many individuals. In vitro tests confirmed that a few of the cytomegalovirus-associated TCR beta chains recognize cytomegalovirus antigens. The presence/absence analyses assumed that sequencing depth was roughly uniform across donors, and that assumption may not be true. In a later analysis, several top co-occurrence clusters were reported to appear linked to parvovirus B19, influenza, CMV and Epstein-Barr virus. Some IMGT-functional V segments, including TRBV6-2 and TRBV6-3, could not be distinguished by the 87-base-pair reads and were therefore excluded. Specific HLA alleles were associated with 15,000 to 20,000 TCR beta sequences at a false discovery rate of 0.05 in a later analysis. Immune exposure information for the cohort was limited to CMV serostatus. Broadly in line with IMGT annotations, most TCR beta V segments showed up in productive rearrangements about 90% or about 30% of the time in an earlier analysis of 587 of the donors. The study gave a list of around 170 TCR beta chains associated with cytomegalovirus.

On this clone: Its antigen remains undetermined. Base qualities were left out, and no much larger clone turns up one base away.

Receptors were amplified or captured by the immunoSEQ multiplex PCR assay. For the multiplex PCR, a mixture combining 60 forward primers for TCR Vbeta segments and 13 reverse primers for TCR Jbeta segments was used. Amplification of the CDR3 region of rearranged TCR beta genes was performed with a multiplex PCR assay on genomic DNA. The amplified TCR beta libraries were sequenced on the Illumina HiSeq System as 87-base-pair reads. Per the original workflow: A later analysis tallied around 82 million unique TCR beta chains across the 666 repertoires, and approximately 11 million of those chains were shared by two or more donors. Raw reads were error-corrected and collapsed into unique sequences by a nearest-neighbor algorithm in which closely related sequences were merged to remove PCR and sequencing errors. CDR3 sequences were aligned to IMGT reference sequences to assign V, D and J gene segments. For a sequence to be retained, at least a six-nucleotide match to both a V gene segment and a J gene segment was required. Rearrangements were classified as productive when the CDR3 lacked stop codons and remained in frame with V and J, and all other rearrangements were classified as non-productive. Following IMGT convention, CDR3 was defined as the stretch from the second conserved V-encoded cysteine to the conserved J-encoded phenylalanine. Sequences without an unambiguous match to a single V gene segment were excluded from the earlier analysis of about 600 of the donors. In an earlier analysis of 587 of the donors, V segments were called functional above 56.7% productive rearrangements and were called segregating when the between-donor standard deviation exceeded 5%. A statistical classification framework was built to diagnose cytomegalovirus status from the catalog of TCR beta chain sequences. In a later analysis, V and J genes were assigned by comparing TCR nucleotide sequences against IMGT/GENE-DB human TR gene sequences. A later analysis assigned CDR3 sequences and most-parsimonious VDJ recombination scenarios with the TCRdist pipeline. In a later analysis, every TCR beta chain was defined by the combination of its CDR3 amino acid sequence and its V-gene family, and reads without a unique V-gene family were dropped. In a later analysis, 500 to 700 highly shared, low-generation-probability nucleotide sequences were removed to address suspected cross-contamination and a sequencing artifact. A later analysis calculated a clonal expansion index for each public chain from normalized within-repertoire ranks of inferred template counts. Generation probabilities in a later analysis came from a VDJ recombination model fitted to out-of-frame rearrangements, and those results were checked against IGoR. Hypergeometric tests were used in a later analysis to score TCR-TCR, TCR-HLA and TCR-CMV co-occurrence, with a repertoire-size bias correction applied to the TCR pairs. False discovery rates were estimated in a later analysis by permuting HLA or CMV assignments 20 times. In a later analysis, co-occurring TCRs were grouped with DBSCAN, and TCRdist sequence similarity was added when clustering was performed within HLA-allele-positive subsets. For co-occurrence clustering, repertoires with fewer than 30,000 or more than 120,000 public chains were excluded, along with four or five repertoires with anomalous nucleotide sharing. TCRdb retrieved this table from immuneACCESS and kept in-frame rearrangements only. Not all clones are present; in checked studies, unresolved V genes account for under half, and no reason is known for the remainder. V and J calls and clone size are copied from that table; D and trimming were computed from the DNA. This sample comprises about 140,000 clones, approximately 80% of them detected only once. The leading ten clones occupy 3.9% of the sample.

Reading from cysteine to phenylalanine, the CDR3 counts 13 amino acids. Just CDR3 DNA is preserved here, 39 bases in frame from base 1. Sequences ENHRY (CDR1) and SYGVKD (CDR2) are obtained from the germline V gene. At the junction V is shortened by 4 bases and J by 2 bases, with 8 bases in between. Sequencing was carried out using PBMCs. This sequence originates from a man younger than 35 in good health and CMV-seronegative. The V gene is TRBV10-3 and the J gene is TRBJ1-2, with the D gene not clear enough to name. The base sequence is TGTGCCATCAGTGCTGACACCAACTATGGCTACACCTTC. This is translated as CAISADTNYGYTF.